Shown below are 16 T cell receptor beta chains from a single sample sequenced in a study of blood T cell repertoires in COVID-19. Libraries were prepared by immunoSEQ multiplex PCR; TCRdb keeps only in-frame clonotypes and omits some of them. The sample holds fewer than 150,000 clones, almost 80% seen once. The specimen sequenced was peripheral blood. These receptors all come from a man aged 55 to 70 who had recovered from COVID-19.

This clone was recorded a few times. This rearrangement joins TRBV28 to TRBJ2-5; 10 bases are shared with TRBD1. Germline trimming cut 4 bases from V and 4 bases from J; bases unmatched to any gene: 6. Looked up from germline, CDR1 is MDHEN and CDR2 is SYDVKM. The CDR3 length is 15 residues. For the CDR3, the DNA is TGTGCCAGCAGTTCCCCGACAGGGGGCGTAGAGACCCAGTACTTC. Translation: CASSSPTGGVETQYF.

CDR3 in amino acids: CASSSGNQPQHF. The CDR3 DNA follows: TGTGCCAGCAGCTCGGGTAATCAGCCCCAGCATTTT. The gene calls are TRBV5-8 and TRBJ1-5; D gene unclear. This CDR3 is 12 amino acids long. V was clipped by 3 bases and J by 4 bases, with 5 bases between them. The V gene's germline CDR1 is SGHTS and CDR2 YDEGEE.

This chain uses TRBV24-1 with TRBJ2-1; perhaps TRBD2 as D (6 bases). CDR3 length: 14 residues. Trimming removed 7 bases at V and 4 bases at J, with 13 bases between. Per the germline V gene, CDR1 is KGHDR and CDR2 is SFDVKD. CDR3 region: CATSRGERYNEQFF. In DNA, the CDR3 is TGTGCCACCAGCCGCGGGGAAAGATACAATGAGCAGTTCTTC.

The V call is TRBV7-2, the J call TRBJ1-6, with D possibly being TRBD1 (6 bases). Germline CDR1 is SGHTA and CDR2 is FQGNSA. CDR3 length: 14 amino acids. V shed 1 base and J shed 7 bases, with 8 bases lying between them. This CDR3 is CASSLDRDNSPLHF. CDR3 bases: TGTGCCAGCAGCTTAGACAGGGACAATTCACCCCTCCACTTT.

This clone was seen ten or more times. CDR3 in DNA: TGTGCCAGCAGCTTATCAGGGGATCCCGATAATTCACCCCTCCACTTT. This gives the protein CASSLSGDPDNSPLHF. V gene TRBV5-5 combines with J gene TRBJ1-6, with a tentative D call TRBD1 (6 bases). The CDR3 loop spans 16 amino acids. In germline, CDR1 is SGHKS, CDR2 YYEKEE (reference sequence). V dropped 2 bases and J dropped 5 bases, with 14 bases sitting between them.

The rearrangement joins TRBV7-2 to TRBJ1-2, with TRBD1 identical over 9 bases. The trim removed 2 bases at V and 4 bases at J, leaving 11 bases unmatched. Germline V gene sequence: CDR1 SGHTA, CDR2 FQGNSA. CDR3 length: 17 amino acids. The CDR3 here is CASSLSGRQGEIYGYTF. The DNA for the CDR3 is TGTGCCAGCAGCTTATCGGGGAGACAGGGGGAGATCTATGGCTACACCTTC.

The rearrangement joins TRBV7-3 to TRBJ2-1; 14 bases line up with TRBD2. Germline V gene lookup returns CDR1 SGHTA and CDR2 FQGTGA. With V trimmed by 1 base and J by 8 bases, 1 base remained unmatched. This CDR3 has 15 residues. CDR3 loop: CASSLRTSGRYEQFF. In DNA form, the CDR3 reads TGTGCCAGCAGCTTAAGGACTAGCGGGAGGTATGAGCAGTTCTTC.

V gene TRBV19 combines with J gene TRBJ1-1; D unresolved. CDR3 size: 15 residues. V gave up 2 bases and J gave up 1 base, with 11 bases separating them. Germline CDR1 and CDR2: LNHDA and SQIVND (reference sequence). The CDR3 loop reads CASSIPAGKNTEAFF. In DNA form, the CDR3 reads TGTGCCAGTAGTATACCCGCGGGGAAGAACACTGAAGCTTTCTTT.

This chain links TRBV7-6 with TRBJ2-1; 7 bases are shared with TRBD2. This CDR3 has 16 amino acids. V gave up 1 base and J gave up 1 base; unmatched junction bases: 4. Germline CDR1 reads SGHVS; CDR2 reads FNYEAQ. The CDR3 here is CASSLGRAGSYNEQFF. The CDR3 DNA sequence: TGTGCCAGCAGCTTAGGGCGAGCGGGGTCCTACAATGAGCAGTTCTTC.

This rearrangement joins TRBV25-1 to TRBJ2-5, with 7 bases identical to TRBD1. Per the germline V gene, CDR1 is MGHDK and CDR2 is SYGVNS. Trimming cost V 0 bases and J 4 bases; bases outside gene matches: 5. CDR3 size: 15 residues. The CDR3 nucleotides are TGTGCCAGCAGTGAATACAACAGGGGTGGAGAGACCCAGTACTTC. Amino acid sequence: CASSEYNRGGETQYF.

The rearrangement links TRBV16 to TRBJ2-5; 7 bases align to TRBD1. This CDR3 is built from 15 residues. J lost 4 bases, V lost 4 bases, and 9 bases had no gene match. Germline V gene lookup returns CDR1 KGHSY and CDR2 FQNENV. This CDR3 is CASSPSLGGAETQYF. The CDR3 DNA reads TGTGCCAGCAGCCCCAGCCTAGGGGGCGCAGAGACCCAGTACTTC.

The genes are TRBV5-8 and TRBJ2-7; tentative D call: TRBD1 (6 bases). In germline, CDR1 is SGHTS, CDR2 YDEGEE. V lost 4 bases and J 1 base, leaving 12 bases between the germline ends. The CDR3 totals 14 residues. CDR3 protein: CASSDDRISYEQYF. The CDR3 nucleotides are TGTGCCAGCAGCGATGACAGGATTTCCTACGAGCAGTACTTC.

This chain joins TRBV5-4 and TRBJ2-1; 10 bases are shared with TRBD1. CDR1 SGHNT and CDR2 YYREEE come from the germline V gene (reference sequence). The CDR3 is 15 amino acids. The J segment lost 4 bases and the V segment lost 3 bases, leaving 4 bases of the junction unmatched. CDR3 in amino acids: CASSSKGQGYNEQFF. The CDR3 DNA is TGTGCCAGCAGCTCCAAGGGACAGGGGTACAATGAGCAGTTCTTC.

The J gene is TRBJ1-1, the V gene TRBV5-4; D is undetermined. Germline CDR1 and CDR2: SGHNT and YYREEE (reference sequence). The CDR3 has 14 amino acids. Trimming removed 2 bases at V and 4 bases at J, with 12 bases between. The CDR3 DNA is TGTGCCAGCAGCTTAGGAGACGCACGCACTGAAGCTTTCTTT. This codes for CASSLGDARTEAFF.

This clone has a handful of counts. V gene TRBV14 combines with J gene TRBJ2-3; D not certain. This CDR3 has 17 amino acids. With 3 bases removed from V and 2 bases from J, the gap between germline ends came to 18 bases. Germline loops: CDR1 SGHDN, CDR2 FVKESK. Here the CDR3 reads CASSHSDSLHYTDTQYF. CDR3 coding DNA: TGTGCCAGCAGCCACTCCGACTCCCTCCACTACACAGATACGCAGTATTTT.

The chain joins TRBV24-1 to TRBJ2-1; maybe TRBD1 (6 bases). The ends were cut back, 3 bases at V and 6 bases at J, with 14 bases in the middle. The CDR3 length is 15 residues. Germline CDR1 is KGHDR and CDR2 is SFDVKD. This CDR3 is CATSDMSGDGNEQFF. The CDR3 DNA follows: TGTGCCACCAGTGATATGTCAGGGGATGGCAATGAGCAGTTCTTC.